A single sample is the source of the 21 T cell receptor beta chains below, sequenced in a study of Graves' ophthalmopathy and Graves' hyperthyroidism. Amplified TCR beta CDR3 regions were obtained using RNA transcripts as template. A first-round RT-PCR used HTBI primers, followed by a second-round multiplex PCR. Each CDR3 protein is one row after TCRdb ran MiXCR on the multiplex PCR reads. The sample lists some 160,000 distinct CDR3 sequences; around 39% were seen once. Sequencing input: peripheral blood. These receptors came from a young man with Graves' ophthalmopathy.

This clonotype occurred many times. The chain recombines TRBV4-2 with TRBJ1-5, with D tentatively TRBD1 (5 bases). This CDR3 is 15 amino acids long. Deletions cut 4 bases from V and 4 bases from J, with 14 bases between. From germline, CDR1 is LGHNA and CDR2 YNFKEQ. DNA for the CDR3: TGTGCCAGCAGCCCCGGCAGAGGGGTTAATCAGCCCCAGCATTTT. Translated: CASSPGRGVNQPQHF.

V and J are TRBV27 and TRBJ1-6, with 10 bases that match TRBD1. The V gene's germline CDR1 is MNHEY and CDR2 SMNVEV (reference sequence). CDR3 length: 17 residues. Trimming cost V 4 bases and J 7 bases; bases outside gene matches: 10. The DNA for the CDR3 is TGTGCCAGCAGTTCGGGAAGACAGGGGGCGCGGAATTCACCCCTCCACTTT. Protein: CASSSGRQGARNSPLHF.

This chain uses TRBV28 with TRBJ1-1; weak D call: TRBD1 (5 bases). V was clipped by 9 bases and J by 8 bases, with 16 bases between them. From germline, CDR1 is MDHEN and CDR2 SYDVKM. The CDR3 has 12 amino acids. CDR3 nucleotide sequence: TGTGCCAGTAATCGACAGCGCCGAGAAGCTTTCTTT. Its translation: CASNRQRREAFF.

The chain carries TRBV30 and TRBJ1-1; D is undetermined. Trimming left V 4 bases short and J 0 bases short, with 6 bases between. The CDR3 extends over 12 amino acids. Germline V lookup: CDR1 GTSNPN, CDR2 SVGIG (reference sequence). The CDR3 bases are TGTGCCTGGAAACTGGTGAACACTGAAGCTTTCTTT. Translating gives CAWKLVNTEAFF.

This clonotype was counted at least ten times. The chain uses TRBV20-1 and TRBJ1-5; D remains unclear. Trimming pared 0 bases from V and 1 base from J, leaving 7 bases between. Germline V CDR1 and CDR2: DFQATT, SNEGSKA (reference sequence). This CDR3 has 14 residues. Here the CDR3 reads CSARDKASNQPQHF. The CDR3 region has the DNA TGCAGTGCTAGAGATAAGGCAAGCAATCAGCCCCAGCATTTT.

This clonotype has ten or more counts. The J gene is TRBJ2-7, the V gene TRBV12-3 or TRBV12-4, with 10 bases aligning to TRBD1. With V trimmed by 6 bases and J by 5 bases, 7 bases remained unmatched. CDR3 size: 14 residues. CDR3 sequence (DNA): TGTGCCAGCAGCCTCGGACAGGGGGAAAACGAGCAGTACTTC. It encodes CASSLGQGENEQYF.

In this sample, this clonotype turned up a few times. The V call is TRBV6-5, the J call TRBJ1-1; tentative D call: TRBD1 (5 bases). CDR1 is MNHEY, CDR2 SVGAGI, per germline. V shed 2 bases and J shed 4 bases, with 20 bases lying between them. The CDR3 has 17 amino acids. The CDR3 is CASSYRFFRVLGTEAFF. In nucleotides, the CDR3 is TGTGCCAGCAGTTACCGCTTTTTCAGGGTATTGGGCACTGAAGCTTTCTTT.

V gene TRBV2 combines with J gene TRBJ1-1, with unresolved D. The germline CDR1 and CDR2 sequences are SNHLY and FYNNEI. Deletions cut 0 bases from V and 0 bases from J, with 8 bases between. The CDR3 length is 15 residues. CDR3 protein: CASSEAYNLNTEAFF. The CDR3 nucleotides are TGTGCCAGCAGTGAAGCGTACAACTTGAACACTGAAGCTTTCTTT.

Only one count was recorded for this clonotype. This sequence joins TRBV12-3 or TRBV12-4 and TRBJ1-5; D is uncertain. The CDR3 covers 15 residues. Trimming left V 5 bases short and J 5 bases short, with 16 bases between. CDR3 sequence: CASSPPEQRDQPQHF. For the CDR3, the DNA is TGTGCCAGCAGTCCCCCCGAACAGCGGGATCAGCCCCAGCATTTT.

This clonotype was picked up many times. This chain joins TRBV12-3 or TRBV12-4 and TRBJ1-1, with D perhaps matching TRBD1 (5 bases). V lost 7 bases to trimming and J lost 4 bases, with 16 bases between them. This CDR3 comprises 14 residues. This CDR3 reads CASNYGGFSTEAFF. The CDR3 region has the DNA TGTGCCAGCAATTATGGGGGGTTTAGCACTGAAGCTTTCTTT.

The V and J genes are TRBV29-1 and TRBJ2-7, with TRBD1 matching 9 bases. The germline CDR1 and CDR2 sequences are SQVTM and ANQGSEA. V dropped 7 bases and J dropped 9; count of bases not matched to a gene: 10. This CDR3 is 12 amino acids long. This CDR3 is CSGGDRAEGQYF. For the CDR3, the DNA is TGCAGCGGGGGGGACAGGGCCGAGGGGCAGTACTTC.

There are many counts of this clonotype. The V gene is TRBV4-2, the J gene TRBJ2-7; D may be TRBD2 (6 bases). The CDR3 has 13 residues. The V end lost 3 bases, the J end lost 5 bases, and 11 bases lay between the germline ends. Germline CDR1 and CDR2: LGHNA and YNFKEQ. The CDR3 spells CASSQAGGDEQYF. The DNA of the CDR3 is TGTGCCAGCAGCCAGGCGGGCGGGGACGAGCAGTACTTC.

This chain joins TRBV6-5 and TRBJ2-4; possibly TRBD1 or TRBD2 for D (6 bases each). CDR1 is MNHEY and CDR2 is SVGAGI in the germline V gene. This CDR3 is 17 amino acids long. The ends were cut back, 0 bases at V and 0 bases at J, with 12 bases in the middle. The CDR3 reads CASSYSGGRLAKNIQYF. Here the CDR3 DNA reads TGTGCCAGCAGTTACTCCGGGGGCCGACTAGCCAAAAACATTCAGTACTTC.

This clonotype was detected many times. The CDR3 sequence: CASSIVHGLNTEAFF. Written as DNA, the CDR3 is TGTGCCAGTAGTATAGTCCACGGGTTGAACACTGAAGCTTTCTTT. The rearrangement uses TRBV19 and TRBJ1-1; D is unresolved. The V gene's germline CDR1 is LNHDA and CDR2 SQIVND (reference sequence). The CDR3 loop spans 15 amino acids. V gave up 1 base and J gave up 0 bases, with 9 bases separating them.

This clonotype was observed many times. V is TRBV10-3 and J is TRBJ2-7; maybe TRBD1 (7 bases). Germline V gives CDR1 ENHRY, CDR2 SYGVKD. V lost 0 bases and J 4 bases, leaving 25 bases between the germline ends. The CDR3 totals 19 residues. The CDR3 here is CAISESYWDSAGSSYEQYF. CDR3 nucleotides: TGTGCCATCAGTGAGTCGTATTGGGACAGCGCGGGGAGCTCATACGAGCAGTACTTC.

This clonotype occurred many times. This sequence joins TRBV10-3 and TRBJ2-7; a weak D match, TRBD2 (5 bases). CDR1 is ENHRY, CDR2 SYGVKD, per germline. This CDR3 has 13 residues. V was trimmed by 10 bases and J by 6 bases, leaving 19 bases between them. CDR3 residues: CATVLDEGTEQYF. CDR3 sequence (DNA): TGTGCCACCGTTCTGGACGAGGGAACCGAGCAGTACTTC.

The V and J genes are TRBV19 and TRBJ1-2; maybe TRBD1 (6 bases). Trimming took off 3 bases at V and 5 bases at J, with 13 bases between the two ends. Germline V gene data show CDR1 as LNHDA and CDR2 as SQIVND (reference sequence). The CDR3 contains 14 residues. In DNA form, the CDR3 reads TGTGCCAGTAGTATGGACAGCAGGCTATATGGCTACACCTTC. Protein product: CASSMDSRLYGYTF.

The V and J genes are TRBV24-1 and TRBJ2-5, with a weak D call TRBD1 (6 bases). This CDR3 has 18 residues. Germline V lookup: CDR1 KGHDR, CDR2 SFDVKD. The V gene lost 2 bases and the J gene lost 1 base, with 19 bases spanning the gap. CDR3 sequence reads: CATSDSGSMDSFQETQYF. As DNA, the CDR3 is TGTGCCACCAGTGATTCTGGATCGATGGACAGTTTCCAAGAGACCCAGTACTTC.

This clonotype showed up many times. The J gene is TRBJ2-5, the V gene TRBV28; TRBD1 agrees at 9 bases. This CDR3 is 14 amino acids long. The V and J ends lost 5 bases and 3 bases, in that order; junction bases with no gene match: 4. CDR1 is MDHEN and CDR2 is SYDVKM in the germline V gene. CDR3 loop: CASSPRDREETQYF. The CDR3 DNA is TGTGCCAGCAGTCCCCGGGACAGGGAAGAGACCCAGTACTTC.

The chain has TRBV7-2 and TRBJ1-3; D is ambiguous. The CDR3 has 15 residues. CDR1 and CDR2 from the germline V gene are SGHTA and FQGNSA. V lost 5 bases and J 0 bases, leaving 11 bases between the germline ends. CDR3 bases: TGTGCCAGCAGCCCCCTGGACGTCTCTGGAAACACCATATATTTT. Protein sequence: CASSPLDVSGNTIYF. Together with reference TRBV7-2 and TRBJ1-3, the CDR3 gives the full variable domain: GAGVSQSPSNKVTEKGKDVELRCDPISGHTALYWYRQSLGQGLEFLIYFQGNSAPDKSGLPSDRFSAERTGGSVSTLTIQRTQQEDSAVYLCASSPLDVSGNTIYFGEGSWLTVV.

This clonotype was detected many times. This chain joins TRBV7-8 and TRBJ2-7; 9 nucleotides agree with TRBD2. The CDR3 extends over 15 amino acids. V was clipped by 4 bases and J by 2 bases; unmatched bases: 6. Germline V gives CDR1 SGHVS, CDR2 FQNEAQ. The CDR3 reads CASSWLAGRAYEQYF. As DNA, the CDR3 is TGTGCCAGCAGCTGGCTAGCGGGAAGAGCCTACGAGCAGTACTTC.